The clone carrying this T cell receptor (beta chain) was counted ten times or more. The investigators amplified TCR beta CDR3 regions from RNA transcripts. The HTBI primer set was used in a first-round RT-PCR of the TCR CDR3. TCRdb fed the multiplex PCR reads into MiXCR, producing one record per CDR3 protein. The repertoire has 640,000 or so distinct CDR3 sequences, roughly 14% of them found once; the top ten carry approximately 4.2%. Germline assignment: CDR1 SNHLY and CDR2 FYNNEI. The CDR3 extends over 16 amino acids. Losses at the gene ends were 4 bases for V and 7 bases for J; bases not matched to a gene: 15. Every diagnosis used clinical symptoms, serum thyroxine and TRAb, thyroid ultrasound and orbital computed tomography. An approximately 10 ml volume of fresh peripheral blood provided the PBMCs. This sample stems from a study of T cells in Graves' hyperthyroidism and ophthalmopathy.

The chain recombines TRBV2 with TRBJ1-2, with TRBD1 identical over 7 bases. The sequenced material came from blood. This TCR came from a woman aged 40-49 years with Graves' ophthalmopathy. For the CDR3, the DNA is TGTGCCAGCAGTGGCCGTTCTGATGAGGGGGCTAGTGGCTACACCTTC. Its translation is CASSGRSDEGASGYTF.